One and the same sample provided the 23 T cell receptor beta chains below, sequenced in a study of blood T cell repertoires in COVID-19. TCRdb's copy holds only in-frame clones and misses some; the assay was immunoSEQ multiplex PCR. The data contain under 300,000 clones, roughly 89% of them singletons. Sequencing used peripheral blood. The receptor set was obtained from a man aged 50-60 years with acute or convalescent COVID-19.

The rearrangement links TRBV29-1 to TRBJ1-1, with a weak D call TRBD1 (5 bases). Germline V CDR1 and CDR2: SQVTM, ANQGSEA. Trimming shortened V by 5 bases and J by 4 bases, and 11 bases separated the two germline ends. The CDR3 is 12 residues long. CDR3 sequence reads: CSVLPGGTEAFF. The CDR3 DNA sequence: TGCAGCGTTTTACCGGGGGGCACTGAAGCTTTCTTT.

The DNA of the CDR3 is TGTGCCATCAGTGGGGGGGAAGAGACCCAGTACTTC. As protein: CAISGGEETQYF. V gene TRBV10-3 combines with J gene TRBJ2-5; tentative D call: TRBD2 (6 bases). The CDR3 runs to 12 residues. The germline V and J ends were trimmed by 4 bases and 3 bases, with 6 bases remaining between them. Germline lookup yields CDR1 ENHRY and CDR2 SYGVKD.

J is TRBJ2-2 and V is TRBV5-5, with D possibly TRBD1 on 6 matching bases. This CDR3 has 16 residues. Germline lookup yields CDR1 SGHKS and CDR2 YYEKEE (reference sequence). Trimming pared 0 bases from V and 1 base from J, leaving 10 bases between. CDR3 in amino acids: CASSLGQGGNTGELFF. The CDR3 nucleotides read TGTGCCAGCAGCTTGGGCCAAGGGGGGAACACCGGGGAGCTGTTTTTT.

This chain uses TRBV7-8 with TRBJ2-6, with 9 nucleotides matching TRBD1. The junction had 9 bases not matched to a gene; V was cut back by 5 bases and J by 1 base. CDR3 length equals 18 residues. Germline V gene lookup returns CDR1 SGHVS and CDR2 FQNEAQ. CDR3 in amino acids: CASSDRDRDDSGANVLTF. CDR3 coding DNA: TGTGCCAGCAGCGACCGGGACAGGGATGATTCTGGGGCCAACGTCCTGACTTTC. The variable domain in full, with the rest retrieved from reference TRBV7-8 and TRBJ2-6, is GAGVSQSPRYKVAKRGQDVALRCDPISGHVSLFWYQQALGQGPEFLTYFQNEAQLDKSGLPSDRFFAERPEGSVSTLKIQRTQQEDSAVYLCASSDRDRDDSGANVLTFGAGSRLTVL.

The chain combines TRBV2 with TRBJ1-5, with a possible D match to TRBD1 (6 bases). The CDR3 extends over 16 amino acids. Deletions cut 5 bases from V and 0 bases from J, with 14 bases between. From germline, CDR1 is SNHLY and CDR2 FYNNEI. The chain's CDR3 is CASSSGTPNSNQPQHF. The CDR3, as DNA: TGTGCCAGCAGTTCCGGGACACCTAATAGCAATCAGCCCCAGCATTTT.

This chain uses TRBV4-2 with TRBJ1-1; TRBD1 is a possible D gene (5 bases). V was cut by 1 base and J by 2 bases, with 14 bases left in between. From germline, CDR1 is LGHNA and CDR2 YNFKEQ. The CDR3 loop spans 16 amino acids. CDR3 in amino acids: CASSQALAQVNTEAFF. The CDR3 region has the DNA TGTGCCAGCAGCCAAGCATTGGCACAGGTTAACACTGAAGCTTTCTTT.

The J gene is TRBJ2-5, the V gene TRBV5-1; D unresolved. Germline assignment: CDR1 SGHRS and CDR2 YFSETQ. CDR3 size: 13 residues. Trimming shortened V by 4 bases and J by 7 bases, and 14 bases separated the two germline ends. The CDR3 DNA is TGCGCCAGCAGCCCTGGGCTCCAGATGACCCAGTACTTC. Residues: CASSPGLQMTQYF.

The chain uses TRBV7-8 and TRBJ2-1; perhaps TRBD2 as D (6 bases). Trimming pared 0 bases from V and 2 bases from J, leaving 11 bases between. CDR1 is SGHVS and CDR2 is FQNEAQ in the germline V gene. The CDR3 has 16 amino acids. The CDR3 DNA reads as TGTGCCAGCAGCTTAGCGAGAGCGGGCCCCTACAATGAGCAGTTCTTC. It codes for CASSLARAGPYNEQFF.

The V call is TRBV18, the J call TRBJ2-1; 11 bases line up with TRBD1. After removal of 0 bases from V and 2 bases from J, the junction contained 0 bases not matched to a gene. Germline V gives CDR1 KGHSH, CDR2 LQKENI. This CDR3 comprises 16 residues. The chain's CDR3 is CASSPPGQGAYNEQFF. In DNA form, the CDR3 reads TGTGCCAGCTCACCACCGGGACAGGGGGCCTACAATGAGCAGTTCTTC. Drawing the rest from reference TRBV18 and TRBJ2-1, the complete variable domain is NAGVMQNPRHLVRRRGQEARLRCSPMKGHSHVYWYRQLPEEGLKFMVYLQKENIIDESGMPKERFSAEFPKEGPSILRIQQVVRGDSAAYFCASSPPGQGAYNEQFFGPGTRLTVL.

The V and J genes are TRBV30 and TRBJ2-4; possibly TRBD2 for D (6 bases). Trimming left V 6 bases short and J 1 base short, with 16 bases between. The CDR3 length is 15 residues. Germline V lookup: CDR1 GTSNPN, CDR2 SVGIG (reference sequence). CDR3 DNA sequence: TGTGCCTGCGAGAACCCCAGCGGGGCCAAAAACATTCAGTACTTC. The encoded protein is CACENPSGAKNIQYF.

The V gene is TRBV6-5, the J gene TRBJ2-2, with D perhaps TRBD1 (5 bases). V lost 0 bases, J lost 5 bases, and 7 bases lay in between. The germline CDR1 and CDR2 sequences are MNHEY and SVGAGI. CDR3 length equals 14 residues. The CDR3 region has the DNA TGTGCCAGCAGTTACTCGAGGACAACCGGGGAGCTGTTTTTT. It specifies CASSYSRTTGELFF.

The rearrangement uses TRBV18 and TRBJ2-7; TRBD1 agrees at 7 bases. This CDR3 spans 14 amino acids. The J segment lost 0 bases and the V segment lost 3 bases, leaving 2 bases of the junction unmatched. Germline loops: CDR1 KGHSH, CDR2 LQKENI. The CDR3 bases are TGTGCCAGCTCACCGTGGGACAGCTCCTACGAGCAGTACTTC. Translated: CASSPWDSSYEQYF. Together with reference TRBV18 and TRBJ2-7, the CDR3 gives the full variable domain: NAGVMQNPRHLVRRRGQEARLRCSPMKGHSHVYWYRQLPEEGLKFMVYLQKENIIDESGMPKERFSAEFPKEGPSILRIQQVVRGDSAAYFCASSPWDSSYEQYFGPGTRLTVT.

The chain uses TRBV9 and TRBJ1-3, with 7 bases identical to TRBD1. J gave up 4 bases and V 3 bases, and 4 bases lay outside the gene matches. Germline V gene lookup returns CDR1 SGDLS and CDR2 YYNGEE. The CDR3 loop spans 14 amino acids. In DNA, the CDR3 is TGTGCCAGCAGCGAGACAGGGTTAGGAAACACCATATATTTT. It is translated as CASSETGLGNTIYF.

This chain connects TRBV21-1 to TRBJ1-4; the table's TRBD1 call for D was not verified on the DNA. TRBV21-1 is termed a pseudogene. This CDR3 spans 19 amino acids. CDR3 residues: CASSNQTGDGVSTNEKLFF. CDR3 DNA sequence: TGTGCCAGCAGCAACCAGACAGGGGATGGTGTGTCAACTAATGAAAAACTGTTTTTT.

The chain joins TRBV4-1 to TRBJ2-7, with D hard to call. Trimming removed 0 bases at V and 0 bases at J, with 6 bases between. CDR1 is MGHRA and CDR2 is YSYEKL in the germline V gene. This CDR3 has 14 amino acids. This CDR3 is CASSQDLSSYEQYF. The CDR3, as DNA: TGCGCCAGCAGCCAAGATTTGAGCTCCTACGAGCAGTACTTC.

The rearrangement uses TRBV5-1 and TRBJ1-6; 8 nucleotides line up with TRBD1. The CDR3 has 15 residues. CDR1 and CDR2 from the germline V gene are SGHRS and YFSETQ. V lost 0 bases to trimming and J lost 10 bases; unmatched junction nucleotides: 6. The DNA of the CDR3 is TGCGCCAGCAGCTTGGCCGGACAGGGTCGCTCACCCCTCCACTTT. Translating gives CASSLAGQGRSPLHF.

V is TRBV5-1 and J is TRBJ2-5; the D gene is possibly TRBD1 (5 bases). CDR1 and CDR2 (germline): SGHRS, YFSETQ. Trimming took 0 bases from V and 0 from J, leaving 15 bases between them. This CDR3 contains 17 residues. The CDR3 is CASSLGGPGGNQETQYF. For the CDR3, the DNA is TGCGCCAGCAGCTTGGGGGGCCCGGGTGGGAACCAAGAGACCCAGTACTTC.

The chain links TRBV5-1 to TRBJ1-2; 8 nucleotides agree with TRBD1. Trimming removed 4 bases from V and 2 bases from J; junction bases left unmatched: 7. The CDR3 covers 15 residues. From germline, CDR1 is SGHRS and CDR2 YFSETQ. The CDR3, as DNA: TGCGCCAGCAGCCCAGGGGGCCCGACCAACTATGGCTACACCTTC. Translation: CASSPGGPTNYGYTF.

The CDR3 nucleotides are TGCGCCAGCAGCCAAGGGACTAGCGGTAGGGGGGTGCAGTTCTTC. Translating gives CASSQGTSGRGVQFF. The chain carries TRBV5-1 and TRBJ2-1; 11 bases match TRBD2. This CDR3 spans 15 amino acids. Trimming cost V 4 bases and J 12 bases; bases outside gene matches: 12. CDR1 is SGHRS and CDR2 is YFSETQ in the germline V gene.

The genes are TRBV2 and TRBJ1-2; D possibly corresponds to TRBD1 (6 bases). The CDR3 is made up of 14 amino acids. Germline CDR1 is SNHLY and CDR2 is FYNNEI. Trimming left V 3 bases short and J 7 bases short, with 15 bases between. This CDR3 is CASSEAGALGGYTF. Here the CDR3 DNA reads TGTGCCAGCAGTGAGGCGGGGGCATTGGGTGGCTACACCTTC.

The gene calls are TRBV19 and TRBJ1-2, with 9 bases identical to TRBD1. Looked up from germline, CDR1 is LNHDA and CDR2 is SQIVND (reference sequence). The length of the CDR3 is 14 residues. V lost 0 bases and J lost 7; bases outside the gene matches: 3. For the CDR3, the DNA is TGTGCCAGTAGTATAGAGAACAGGGGGCCTGGCTACACCTTC. This translates into CASSIENRGPGYTF.

The chain uses TRBV30 and TRBJ1-3; D might be TRBD1 (6 bases). The CDR3 consists of 13 residues. Germline V lookup: CDR1 GTSNPN, CDR2 SVGIG (reference sequence). Trimming pared 8 bases from V and 0 bases from J, leaving 11 bases between. The CDR3 region is CAASQGSGNTIYF. The CDR3 DNA reads TGTGCCGCCTCACAGGGCTCTGGAAACACCATATATTTT. The full variable domain, with the rest looked up from reference TRBV30 and TRBJ1-3, is SQTIHQWPATLVQPVGSPLSLECTVEGTSNPNLYWYRQAAGRGLQLLFYSVGIGQISSEVPQNLSASRPQDRQFILSSKKLLLSDSGFYLCAASQGSGNTIYFGEGSWLTVV.

The rearrangement links TRBV9 to TRBJ1-1; 7 bases are shared with TRBD1. With 4 bases clipped from V and 7 bases from J, the junction kept 7 bases outside the gene matches. The CDR3 runs 13 residues. Germline V gene sequence: CDR1 SGDLS, CDR2 YYNGEE. CDR3 in DNA: TGTGCCAGCAGCCCAGGGACAGTCGGTGAAGCTTTCTTT. Protein sequence: CASSPGTVGEAFF.